The clone carrying this T cell receptor beta chain showed up just a few times. This entry is derived from a study of T cell changes during pregnancy in multiple sclerosis. Germline-derived CDR1 and CDR2 are MGHRA and YSYEKL. Germline trimming cut 0 bases from V and 5 bases from J; bases unmatched to any gene: 7. This CDR3 has 16 amino acids. Clones were read by immunoSEQ multiplex PCR, and TCRdb kept only the in-frame ones, dropping some. The table includes around 59,000 clones, 92% detected once. This TCR was sampled from a female donor in good health, enrolled as a control in a pregnancy study. V is TRBV4-1 and J is TRBJ1-5; TRBD1 matches 7 bases. Sequencing used peripheral blood, obtained in the third trimester of pregnancy. The chain's CDR3 is CASSQDSTGRYQPQHF. The CDR3 DNA follows: TGCGCCAGCAGCCAAGATTCGACAGGGCGATATCAGCCCCAGCATTTT.